This section outlines one T cell receptor beta chain sequence together with its context. The table came from immunoSEQ multiplex PCR; TCRdb's copy has only in-frame clones and leaves some out. Of 120,000 or so clones listed, more than 75% are singletons. This record belongs to a study of control samples from healthy donors and cancer patients. Germline loops: CDR1 SGHKS, CDR2 YYEKEE (reference sequence). The CDR3 has 15 amino acids. V was pared by 4 bases and J by 5 bases, with 18 bases between. The chain has TRBV5-5 and TRBJ1-1; TRBD1 is a possible D gene (6 bases). The source material was blood. The clonotype originates from a man between 18 and 35 years old in good health. The CDR3 DNA reads as TGTGCCAGCAGCAAGACAGGAGGGATTGGGACTGAAGCTTTCTTT. It specifies CASSKTGGIGTEAFF.